These 24 T cell receptor beta chains were sequenced from one sample in a study of blood T cell repertoires in COVID-19. The repertoire was sequenced with immunoSEQ multiplex PCR; TCRdb's copy has only in-frame clones and lacks some. Among hundreds of thousands of clones listed, approximately 90% were seen once. The sample consisted of PBMCs or T cells enriched from blood (not recorded which). These receptors came from a woman aged 55-75 years in a cohort exposed to, infected with or recovered from COVID-19 (not recorded which).

The chain couples TRBV5-4 to TRBJ2-5, with TRBD2 identical over 15 bases. Per the germline V gene, CDR1 is SGHNT and CDR2 is YYREEE (reference sequence). J was trimmed by 2 bases and V by 2 bases; bases with no gene match: 7. This CDR3 region has 18 residues. The CDR3 spells CASSFGLAGGPGQETQYF. Written as DNA, the CDR3 is TGTGCCAGCAGCTTTGGACTAGCGGGAGGGCCGGGTCAAGAGACCCAGTACTTC.

The gene calls are TRBV11-2 and TRBJ2-1; possibly TRBD2 for D (5 bases). The CDR3 has 13 residues. Germline-derived CDR1 and CDR2 are SGHAT and FQNNGV. The V end lost 1 base, the J end lost 7 bases, and 8 bases lay between the germline ends. CDR3 nucleotide sequence: TGTGCCAGCAGCTTAGCTCGGGGTAATGAGCAGTTCTTC. Protein product: CASSLARGNEQFF.

This chain joins TRBV9 and TRBJ2-3; 8 bases are shared with TRBD1. The germline CDR1 and CDR2 sequences are SGDLS and YYNGEE. The J segment lost 1 base and the V segment lost 2 bases, leaving 6 bases of the junction unmatched. The CDR3 has 16 amino acids. This chain's CDR3 is CASSVSGGLGTDTQYF. The DNA for the CDR3 is TGTGCCAGCAGCGTCTCAGGGGGCCTGGGCACAGATACGCAGTATTTT.

This CDR3 reads CASSFSVLGNEQFF. The CDR3 bases are TGCGCCAGCAGCTTCAGTGTCCTCGGGAATGAGCAGTTCTTC. This rearrangement joins TRBV5-1 to TRBJ2-1; D remains ambiguous. The CDR3 is 14 amino acids. Trimming took 2 bases from V and 7 from J, leaving 13 bases between them. Germline V gene sequence: CDR1 SGHRS, CDR2 YFSETQ.

The J gene is TRBJ2-4, the V gene TRBV28, with D maybe TRBD1 (6 bases). Trimming took 2 bases from V and 4 from J, leaving 9 bases between them. CDR1 is MDHEN, CDR2 SYDVKM, per germline. The CDR3 sequence is 14 residues long. In nucleotides, the CDR3 is TGTGCCAGCAGTTTAGGGGGCCCAAAAAACATTCAGTACTTC. This codes for CASSLGGPKNIQYF. Supplemented by reference TRBV28 and TRBJ2-4, the full variable domain reads DVKVTQSSRYLVKRTGEKVFLECVQDMDHENMFWYRQDPGLGLRLIYFSYDVKMKEKGDIPEGYSVSREKKERFSLILESASTNQTSMYLCASSLGGPKNIQYFGAGTRLSVL.

The genes are TRBV28 and TRBJ2-1; D perhaps matches TRBD2 (6 bases). V dropped 1 base and J dropped 4 bases, with 11 bases sitting between them. The CDR3 runs to 15 residues. CDR1 is MDHEN and CDR2 is SYDVKM in the germline V gene. The CDR3 DNA follows: TGTGCCAGCAGTTTATCCGGGAGCAATTACAATGAGCAGTTCTTC. Translating gives CASSLSGSNYNEQFF. Based on the CDR3 plus reference TRBV28 and TRBJ2-1, the full variable domain is DVKVTQSSRYLVKRTGEKVFLECVQDMDHENMFWYRQDPGLGLRLIYFSYDVKMKEKGDIPEGYSVSREKKERFSLILESASTNQTSMYLCASSLSGSNYNEQFFGPGTRLTVL.

The genes are TRBV5-4 and TRBJ2-1, with 7 bases fitting TRBD2. The CDR3 has 17 residues. The germline V gene encodes CDR1 SGHNT and CDR2 YYREEE (reference sequence). J gave up 7 bases and V 6 bases, and 19 bases lay outside the gene matches. The DNA of the CDR3 is TGTGCCAGCATCGGCCAACCCAGTGGGAGGGCTGTTAATGAGCAGTTCTTC. Protein product: CASIGQPSGRAVNEQFF.

With respect to this clone: The sample contains more than one DNA sequence encoding this CDR3. The gene calls are TRBV29-1 and TRBJ1-1; D remains ambiguous. Trimming shortened V by 1 base and J by 0 bases, and 6 bases separated the two germline ends. The germline V gene has CDR1 SQVTM and CDR2 ANQGSEA. The length of the CDR3 is 13 residues. Here the CDR3 DNA reads TGCAGCGTTGAAGGTCAGATGAACACTGAAGCTTTCTTT. This sequence encodes CSVEGQMNTEAFF.

V gene TRBV28 combines with J gene TRBJ1-5; tentative D call: TRBD1 (5 bases). The CDR3 length is 16 residues. The V end lost 4 bases, the J end lost 5 bases, and 18 bases lay between the germline ends. The germline V gene has CDR1 MDHEN and CDR2 SYDVKM. CDR3 in DNA: TGTGCCAGCAGTTCCCTTGGGAGGGGCCCATATCAGCCCCAGCATTTT. Protein product: CASSSLGRGPYQPQHF. Full variable domain (missing parts from reference TRBV28 and TRBJ1-5): DVKVTQSSRYLVKRTGEKVFLECVQDMDHENMFWYRQDPGLGLRLIYFSYDVKMKEKGDIPEGYSVSREKKERFSLILESASTNQTSMYLCASSSLGRGPYQPQHFGDGTRLSIL.

The chain joins TRBV9 to TRBJ1-1; D not certain. This CDR3 is 15 amino acids long. The germline gives CDR1 SGDLS, CDR2 YYNGEE. V was trimmed by 2 bases and J by 0 bases, leaving 11 bases between them. CDR3 DNA: TGTGCCAGCAGCGTCGACACTCGCTTGAACACTGAAGCTTTCTTT. This translates into CASSVDTRLNTEAFF.

V is TRBV19 and J is TRBJ2-3; weak D call: TRBD1 (6 bases). Germline CDR1 and CDR2: LNHDA and SQIVND (reference sequence). The ends were cut back, 2 bases at V and 1 base at J, with 10 bases in the middle. CDR3 length: 15 amino acids. The CDR3: CASSIRSGGTDTQYF. For the CDR3, the DNA is TGTGCCAGTAGTATAAGGTCAGGGGGCACAGATACGCAGTATTTT.

The gene calls are TRBV28 and TRBJ2-1; D perhaps matches TRBD2 (5 bases). Germline V CDR1 and CDR2: MDHEN, SYDVKM. The V end lost 6 bases, the J end lost 6 bases, and 18 bases lay between the germline ends. The CDR3 is made up of 15 amino acids. CDR3 loop: CASSPLRASVNEQFF. The CDR3 coding sequence is TGTGCCAGCAGCCCCTTGAGGGCCTCGGTCAATGAGCAGTTCTTC.

V usage is TRBV19 and J usage is TRBJ2-1; D perhaps matches TRBD2 (5 bases). CDR3 length: 16 amino acids. CDR1 is LNHDA, CDR2 SQIVND, per germline (reference sequence). V was trimmed by 3 bases and J by 0 bases, leaving 12 bases between them. The CDR3 DNA reads as TGTGCCAGTAGTATTTCCGGTGGGAGCTCCTACAATGAGCAGTTCTTC. Its translation is CASSISGGSSYNEQFF.

This rearrangement joins TRBV18 to TRBJ1-4; 7 bases map to TRBD1. The V segment lost 4 bases and the J segment 5 bases; nucleotides outside the gene matches: 7. The CDR3 consists of 15 residues. The germline V gene has CDR1 KGHSH and CDR2 LQKENI. The CDR3 DNA reads as TGTGCCAGCTCACTGGGACAGCGGGGGAATGAAAAACTGTTTTTT. Its translation: CASSLGQRGNEKLFF. The full variable domain, completed using reference TRBV18 and TRBJ1-4, is NAGVMQNPRHLVRRRGQEARLRCSPMKGHSHVYWYRQLPEEGLKFMVYLQKENIIDESGMPKERFSAEFPKEGPSILRIQQVVRGDSAAYFCASSLGQRGNEKLFFGSGTQLSVL.

This rearrangement joins TRBV25-1 to TRBJ2-5, with 7 bases identical to TRBD1. The ends lost 5 bases at V and 0 bases at J; junction bases unmatched: 9. The CDR3 covers 16 residues. Germline values: CDR1 MGHDK, CDR2 SYGVNS. The CDR3 DNA sequence: TGTGCCAGCAGTTTCCTACAGGGGAAGTACCAAGAGACCCAGTACTTC. Translated: CASSFLQGKYQETQYF.

The rearrangement uses TRBV12-3 or TRBV12-4 and TRBJ1-5, with D possibly TRBD1 on 5 matching bases. The CDR3 length is 13 residues. V gave up 7 bases and J gave up 7 bases, with 14 bases separating them. The CDR3 reads CASTAGGRQPQHF. The CDR3 bases are TGTGCCAGCACGGCGGGGGGGAGGCAGCCCCAGCATTTT.

This rearrangement joins TRBV6-5 to TRBJ1-2, with D tentatively TRBD1 (6 bases). The ends were cut back, 4 bases at V and 7 bases at J, with 10 bases in the middle. The CDR3 runs 12 residues. Per the germline V gene, CDR1 is MNHEY and CDR2 is SVGAGI. The CDR3 coding sequence is TGTGCCAGCAGTTCCCAGGGGTTTGGCTACACCTTC. This gives the protein CASSSQGFGYTF.

The chain combines TRBV6-5 with TRBJ1-2; 9 bases align to TRBD1. This CDR3 spans 13 amino acids. Germline CDR1 and CDR2: MNHEY and SVGAGI. V was clipped by 6 bases and J by 5 bases; unmatched bases: 4. DNA for the CDR3: TGTGCCAGCAGGGAGGGACAGGGTTATGGCTACACCTTC. Residues: CASREGQGYGYTF.

The chain carries TRBV6-5 and TRBJ1-1, with D unresolved. Per the germline V gene, CDR1 is MNHEY and CDR2 is SVGAGI. The CDR3 runs 12 residues. V was trimmed by 6 bases and J by 5 bases, leaving 10 bases between them. CDR3 protein: CASSRGGTEAFF. The CDR3, as DNA: TGTGCCAGCAGCCGTGGAGGAACTGAAGCTTTCTTT.

The sample holds one count of this clone. The chain employs TRBV28 and TRBJ1-4; tentatively, D is TRBD1 (5 bases). V was cut by 6 bases and J by 5 bases, with 13 bases left in between. Looked up from germline, CDR1 is MDHEN and CDR2 is SYDVKM. The length of the CDR3 is 14 residues. The CDR3 coding sequence is TGTGCCAGCAGCAGACAGCCGCGGAATGAAAAACTGTTTTTT. This encodes CASSRQPRNEKLFF.

CDR3 amino acids: CASSLASTVYPRLNTEAFF. The CDR3 DNA sequence: TGTGCCAGCAGCTTAGCATCGACAGTATATCCCCGTTTGAACACTGAAGCTTTCTTT. The chain recombines TRBV7-9 with TRBJ1-1; D is perhaps TRBD1 (5 bases). V lost 0 bases, J lost 0 bases, and 20 bases lay in between. The CDR3 runs to 19 residues. From germline, CDR1 is SEHNR and CDR2 FQNEAQ (reference sequence).

The chain joins TRBV27 to TRBJ2-3; D may be TRBD2 (6 bases). V was shortened by 2 bases and J by 5 bases, with 8 bases between the two germline ends. This CDR3 contains 13 residues. Germline assignment: CDR1 MNHEY and CDR2 SMNVEV (reference sequence). CDR3 amino acids: CASSLTGVDTQYF. CDR3 sequence (DNA): TGTGCCAGCAGTTTAACGGGAGTAGATACGCAGTATTTT.

CDR3 residues: CASSEATGTGNQPQHF. The CDR3 DNA is TGTGCCAGCAGTGAAGCCACCGGGACAGGAAATCAGCCCCAGCATTTT. The rearrangement uses TRBV2 and TRBJ1-5; 8 bases line up with TRBD1. The CDR3 runs to 16 residues. The germline CDR1 and CDR2 sequences are SNHLY and FYNNEI. J lost 4 bases, V lost 0 bases, and 5 bases had no gene match.

The rearrangement joins TRBV18 to TRBJ2-5; 7 nucleotides match TRBD2. V trimming: 1 base; J trimming: 2 bases; junction bases outside the gene matches: 13. Germline assignment: CDR1 KGHSH and CDR2 LQKENI. The CDR3 has 18 amino acids. The CDR3 DNA follows: TGTGCCAGCTCACCACTGTCTAGCGGAAGGTCGACGCAAGAGACCCAGTACTTC. Translating it yields CASSPLSSGRSTQETQYF.